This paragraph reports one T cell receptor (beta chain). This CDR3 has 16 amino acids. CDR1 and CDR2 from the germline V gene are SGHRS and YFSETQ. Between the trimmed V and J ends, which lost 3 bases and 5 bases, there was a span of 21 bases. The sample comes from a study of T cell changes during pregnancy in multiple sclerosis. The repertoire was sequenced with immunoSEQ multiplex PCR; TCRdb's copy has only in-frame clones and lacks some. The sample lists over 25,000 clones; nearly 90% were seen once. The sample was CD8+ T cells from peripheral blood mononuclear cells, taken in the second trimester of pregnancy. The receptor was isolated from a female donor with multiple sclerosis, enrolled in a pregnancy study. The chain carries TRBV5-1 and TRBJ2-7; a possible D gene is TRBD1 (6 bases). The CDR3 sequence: CASSSSRQGRHHEQYF. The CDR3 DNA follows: TGCGCCAGCAGCTCTAGCCGGCAGGGGAGACACCACGAGCAGTACTTC. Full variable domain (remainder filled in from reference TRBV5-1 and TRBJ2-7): KAGVTQTPRYLIKTRGQQVTLSCSPISGHRSVSWYQQTPGQGLQFLFEYFSETQRNKGNFPGRFSGRQFSNSRSEMNVSTLELGDSALYLCASSSSRQGRHHEQYFGPGTRLTVT.